The 6 T cell receptor beta chains below all came from one sample that was sequenced in a study of blood T cell repertoires in COVID-19. TCRdb's copy holds only in-frame clones and misses some; the assay was immunoSEQ multiplex PCR. The table includes about 51,000 clones, around 93% detected once. Sequencing was performed on peripheral blood. The receptor source for this set is a man aged 50 or older with acute or convalescent COVID-19.

The chain employs TRBV7-2 and TRBJ2-3; 7 bases are shared with TRBD2. J lost 2 bases, V lost 0 bases, and 2 bases had no gene match. The CDR3 contains 15 residues. CDR1 is SGHTA and CDR2 is FQGNSA in the germline V gene. CDR3 amino acids: CASSLATSVTDTQYF. CDR3 sequence (DNA): TGTGCCAGCAGCTTAGCTACTAGCGTCACAGATACGCAGTATTTT.

The chain recombines TRBV7-2 with TRBJ2-3; TRBD1 is a possible D gene (5 bases). This CDR3 comprises 16 residues. The ends were cut back, 2 bases at V and 4 bases at J, with 16 bases in the middle. CDR1 is SGHTA, CDR2 FQGNSA, per germline. The CDR3 DNA is TGTGCCAGCAGCTTATTAGGACAAATAAGCGCAGATACGCAGTATTTT. Its translation is CASSLLGQISADTQYF.

This chain joins TRBV25-1 and TRBJ1-1, with a tentative D call TRBD1 (5 bases). The V end was cut by 3 bases, the J end by 4 bases, with 21 bases between. Germline CDR1 MGHDK, CDR2 SYGVNS. The CDR3 is 17 residues long. The CDR3 bases are TGTGCCAGCAGTGATGAAAAACAGGTCGTCCTAGGCACTGAAGCTTTCTTT. The encoded protein is CASSDEKQVVLGTEAFF.

This clone has only a few counts. The same CDR3 can be traced to other DNA sequences in this sample. This rearrangement joins TRBV3-1 (or the pseudogene TRBV3-2) to TRBJ1-4, with TRBD1 matching 8 bases. This CDR3 is built from 16 residues. The junction had 5 bases not matched to a gene; V was cut back by 0 bases and J by 5 bases. CDR1 is LGHDT, CDR2 YNNKEL, per germline (reference sequence). The CDR3 loop is CASSQDETGDNEKLFF. The CDR3 DNA follows: TGTGCCAGCAGCCAAGACGAGACAGGGGACAATGAAAAACTGTTTTTT.

This chain joins TRBV15 and TRBJ1-3, with D hard to call. CDR3 length: 15 amino acids. Germline CDR1 is LNHNV and CDR2 is YYDKDF (reference sequence). Trimming removed 2 bases at V and 2 bases at J, with 10 bases between. The CDR3 here is CATSRPGNTGNTIYF. Here the CDR3 DNA reads TGTGCCACCAGCAGACCAGGAAATACTGGAAACACCATATATTTT.

CDR3 sequence reads: CASSSGDRGEQPQHF. The DNA for the CDR3 is TGCGCCAGCAGCTCGGGGGACAGGGGGGAACAGCCCCAGCATTTT. V usage is TRBV5-1 and J usage is TRBJ1-5, with TRBD1 identical over 11 bases. The germline V gene encodes CDR1 SGHRS and CDR2 YFSETQ. J gave up 7 bases and V 3 bases, and 6 bases lay outside the gene matches. The CDR3 is 15 amino acids.